The sequence of this TCR beta chain was determined in a study of blood T cell repertoires in COVID-19. CDR3 length: 15 residues. J was trimmed by 4 bases and V by 0 bases; bases with no gene match: 6. CDR1 is SGDLS, CDR2 YYNGEE, per germline. Measured with immunoSEQ multiplex PCR; TCRdb has only the in-frame clones, and not every one. The repertoire consists of about 300,000 clones, with approximately 82% occurring once and the leading ten covering roughly 1.2%. The clonotype comes from a woman aged 45-65 years with acute or convalescent COVID-19. Sequencing was carried out using peripheral blood. This chain joins TRBV9 and TRBJ1-2; 7 bases match TRBD1. The CDR3, as DNA: TGTGCCAGCAGCGTAGAGGGGGCCGGAACCTATGGCTACACCTTC. Residues: CASSVEGAGTYGYTF.